This entry lists 13 T cell receptor beta chains sequenced from one sample in a study of identical twins. TCRdb reanalysed the 5' RACE reads using MiXCR and keeps one entry per CDR3 protein. The sample shows 150,000 or so distinct CDR3 sequences, 3% to 4.5% of them seen only once. Material for sequencing was memory T cells sorted from blood. The receptors derive from a man aged 18 to 30 in good health.

The chain links TRBV18 to TRBJ1-1; the D gene is possibly TRBD1 (5 bases). Germline V lookup: CDR1 KGHSH, CDR2 LQKENI. Trimming cost V 6 bases and J 4 bases, with 15 bases left between them. CDR3 size: 14 residues. The CDR3 nucleotides are TGTGCCAGCTCGCAAACAGGAGAATCCACTGAAGCTTTCTTT. Protein product: CASSQTGESTEAFF.

This chain uses TRBV25-1 with TRBJ2-1; tentative D call: TRBD1 (5 bases). This CDR3 is built from 16 residues. From germline, CDR1 is MGHDK and CDR2 SYGVNS. V was clipped by 1 base and J by 5 bases, with 15 bases between them. In DNA, the CDR3 is TGTGCCAGCAGTGAATTAGGGCAGGGTGGCCACAATGAGCAGTTCTTC. This sequence encodes CASSELGQGGHNEQFF.

This clonotype was recorded many times. This chain joins TRBV20-1 and TRBJ2-3, with D hard to call. The CDR3 is made up of 12 amino acids. Germline CDR1 and CDR2: DFQATT and SNEGSKA (reference sequence). Trimming took off 0 bases at V and 6 bases at J, with 7 bases between the two ends. CDR3 region: CSARESVDTQYF. The CDR3 bases are TGCAGTGCTAGAGAGTCAGTGGATACGCAGTATTTT.

This clonotype has a count of ten or more. The rearrangement joins TRBV7-8 to TRBJ2-1, with TRBD2 identical over 13 bases. Germline V gene data show CDR1 as SGHVS and CDR2 as FQNEAQ. V trimming: 1 base; J trimming: 4 bases; junction bases outside the gene matches: 4. The CDR3 sequence is 17 residues long. CDR3 in amino acids: CASSLVGTSGIYNEQFF. In DNA, the CDR3 is TGTGCCAGCAGCTTAGTCGGGACTAGCGGGATTTACAATGAGCAGTTCTTC.

This clonotype showed up many times. The chain joins TRBV5-1 to TRBJ2-7; perhaps TRBD1 as D (6 bases). Trimming stripped 4 bases from V and 2 bases from J, with 10 bases between. The V gene's germline CDR1 is SGHRS and CDR2 YFSETQ. CDR3 size: 13 residues. Here the CDR3 reads CASSIGQTYEQYF. CDR3 nucleotide sequence: TGCGCCAGCAGCATCGGACAGACCTACGAGCAGTACTTC.

This clonotype was detected many times. A much larger clone is a single base away; this may be a read error. The chain carries TRBV5-6 and TRBJ2-2; D is unclear. V was cut by 0 bases and J by 3 bases, with 3 bases left in between. This CDR3 spans 13 amino acids. Germline V gene sequence: CDR1 SGHDT, CDR2 YYEEEE. The chain's CDR3 is CASSLGYTGELFF. In nucleotides, the CDR3 is TGTGCCAGCAGCTTGGGGTACACCGGGGAGCTGTTTTTT.

This clonotype was seen ten or more times. The genes are TRBV5-1 and TRBJ1-6, with 9 nucleotides matching TRBD1. This CDR3 has 15 amino acids. With 0 bases clipped from V and 7 bases from J, the junction kept 2 bases outside the gene matches. Germline V gives CDR1 SGHRS, CDR2 YFSETQ. The chain's CDR3 is CASSLEQGANSPLHF. The CDR3 DNA follows: TGCGCCAGCAGCTTGGAACAGGGGGCAAATTCACCCCTCCACTTT.

This clonotype appeared many times. This chain links TRBV20-1 with TRBJ1-1, with a weak D call TRBD1 (5 bases). Germline CDR1 and CDR2: DFQATT and SNEGSKA (reference sequence). This CDR3 has 14 amino acids. V lost 0 bases to trimming and J lost 4 bases, with 12 bases between them. DNA of the CDR3: TGCAGTGCTAGAGAACCAGGGAAGGGCACTGAAGCTTTCTTT. It specifies CSAREPGKGTEAFF.

This clonotype showed up many times. The chain is built from TRBV5-1 and TRBJ2-1; D is perhaps TRBD2 (5 bases). Between the trimmed V and J ends, which lost 0 bases and 6 bases, there was a span of 19 bases. CDR1 is SGHRS and CDR2 is YFSETQ in the germline V gene. The CDR3 sequence is 17 residues long. The CDR3 DNA sequence: TGCGCCAGCAGCTTGGACGGTCCCCTGGGAGTAGTCAATGAGCAGTTCTTC. The encoded protein is CASSLDGPLGVVNEQFF.

This clonotype was found a few times. The gene calls are TRBV7-2 and TRBJ1-2; D unclear. The CDR3 contains 15 residues. In germline, CDR1 is SGHTA, CDR2 FQGNSA. Trimming took off 2 bases at V and 2 bases at J, with 12 bases between the two ends. The CDR3 DNA is TGTGCCAGCAGCTTACAGAAGACGGGGAACTATGGCTACACCTTC. Protein: CASSLQKTGNYGYTF.

The chain recombines TRBV30 with TRBJ2-1, with a tentative D call TRBD1 (5 bases). The CDR3 sequence is 11 residues long. Trimming left V 6 bases short and J 8 bases short, with 11 bases between. The germline V gene encodes CDR1 GTSNPN and CDR2 SVGIG (reference sequence). The DNA for the CDR3 is TGTGCCTGTTCACCCAGGGATGAGCAGTTCTTC. Its translation: CACSPRDEQFF.

This clonotype was seen many times. V usage is TRBV29-1 and J usage is TRBJ2-4, with 12 positions matching TRBD2. The V segment lost 1 base and the J segment 7 bases; nucleotides outside the gene matches: 5. Looked up from germline, CDR1 is SQVTM and CDR2 is ANQGSEA. The CDR3 runs to 15 residues. CDR3 residues: CSVEGGLAGGNIQYF. For the CDR3, the DNA is TGCAGCGTTGAAGGGGGTCTAGCGGGAGGGAACATTCAGTACTTC.

There are many counts of this clonotype. For the CDR3, the DNA is TGTGCCAGCAGCCAAGAGGGCCCAAATTCACCCCTCCACTTT. Translated, it gives CASSQEGPNSPLHF. The V gene is TRBV3-1, the J gene TRBJ1-6; D remains ambiguous. Germline CDR1 LGHDT, CDR2 YNNKEL (reference sequence). The CDR3 totals 14 residues. Trimming took 0 bases from V and 7 from J, leaving 7 bases between them.